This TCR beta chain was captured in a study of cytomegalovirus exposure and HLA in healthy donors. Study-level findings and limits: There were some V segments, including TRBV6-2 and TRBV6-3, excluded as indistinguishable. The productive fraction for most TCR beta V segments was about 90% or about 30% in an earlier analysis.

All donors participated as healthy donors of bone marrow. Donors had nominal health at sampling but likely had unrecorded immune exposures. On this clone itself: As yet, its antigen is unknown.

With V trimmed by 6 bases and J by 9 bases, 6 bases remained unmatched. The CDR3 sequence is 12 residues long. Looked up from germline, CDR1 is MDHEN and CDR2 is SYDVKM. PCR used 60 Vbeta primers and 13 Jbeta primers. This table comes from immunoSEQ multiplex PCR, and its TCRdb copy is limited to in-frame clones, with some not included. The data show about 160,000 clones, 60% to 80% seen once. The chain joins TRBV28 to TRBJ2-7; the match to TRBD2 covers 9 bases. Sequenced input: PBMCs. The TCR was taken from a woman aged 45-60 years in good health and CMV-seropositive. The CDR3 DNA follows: TGTGCCAGCAGCGAGCAGACTAGCGGGCAGTACTTC. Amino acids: CASSEQTSGQYF.